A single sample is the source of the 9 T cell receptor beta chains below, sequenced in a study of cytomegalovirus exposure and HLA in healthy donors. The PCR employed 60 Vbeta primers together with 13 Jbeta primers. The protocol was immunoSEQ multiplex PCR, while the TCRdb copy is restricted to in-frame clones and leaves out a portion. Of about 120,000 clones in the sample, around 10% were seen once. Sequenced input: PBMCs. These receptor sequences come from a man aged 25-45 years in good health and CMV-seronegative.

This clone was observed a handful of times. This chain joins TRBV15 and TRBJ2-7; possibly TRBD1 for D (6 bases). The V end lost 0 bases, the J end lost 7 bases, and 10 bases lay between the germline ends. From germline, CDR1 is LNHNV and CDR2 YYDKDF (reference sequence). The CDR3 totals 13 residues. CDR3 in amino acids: CATSRDLQGEQYF. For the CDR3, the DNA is TGTGCCACCAGCAGAGATTTACAGGGTGAGCAGTACTTC.

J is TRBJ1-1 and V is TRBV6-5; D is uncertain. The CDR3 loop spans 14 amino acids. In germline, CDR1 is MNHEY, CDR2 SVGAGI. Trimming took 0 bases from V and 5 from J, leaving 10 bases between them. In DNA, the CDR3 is TGTGCCAGCAGTTACTCGATGCGGGGAACTGAAGCTTTCTTT. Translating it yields CASSYSMRGTEAFF.

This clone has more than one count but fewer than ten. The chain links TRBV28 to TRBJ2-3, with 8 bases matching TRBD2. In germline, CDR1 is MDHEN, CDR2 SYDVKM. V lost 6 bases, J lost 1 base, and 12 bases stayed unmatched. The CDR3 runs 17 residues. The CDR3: CASSYPGGSGGTDTQYF. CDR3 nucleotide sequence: TGTGCCAGCAGCTATCCCGGTGGTAGCGGGGGCACAGATACGCAGTATTTT.

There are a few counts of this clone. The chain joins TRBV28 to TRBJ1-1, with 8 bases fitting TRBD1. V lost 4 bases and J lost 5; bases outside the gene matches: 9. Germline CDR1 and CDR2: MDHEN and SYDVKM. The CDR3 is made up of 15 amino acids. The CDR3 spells CASSYRTGYQTEAFF. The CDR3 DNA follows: TGTGCCAGCAGTTATCGGACAGGGTATCAGACTGAAGCTTTCTTT.

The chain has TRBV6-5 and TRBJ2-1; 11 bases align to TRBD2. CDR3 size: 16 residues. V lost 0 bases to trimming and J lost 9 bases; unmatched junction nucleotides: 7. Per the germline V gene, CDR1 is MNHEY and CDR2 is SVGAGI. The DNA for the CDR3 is TGTGCCAGCAGTTACTCCGGTCTAGCGGGGGGATTTGAGCAGTTCTTC. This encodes CASSYSGLAGGFEQFF.

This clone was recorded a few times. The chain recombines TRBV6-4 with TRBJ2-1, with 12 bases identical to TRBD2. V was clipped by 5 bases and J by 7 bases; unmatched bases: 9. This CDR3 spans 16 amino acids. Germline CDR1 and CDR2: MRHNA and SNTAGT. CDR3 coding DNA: TGTGCCAGCAGTTCTAGCGGGGGGGCGAGTGGGAATGAGCAGTTCTTC. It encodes CASSSSGGASGNEQFF.

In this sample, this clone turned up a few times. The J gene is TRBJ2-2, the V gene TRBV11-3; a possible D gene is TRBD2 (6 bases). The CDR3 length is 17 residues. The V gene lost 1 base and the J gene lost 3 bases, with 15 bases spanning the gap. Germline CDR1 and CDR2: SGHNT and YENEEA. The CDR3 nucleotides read TGTGCCAGCAGCTTAGGTTTAACGACTAGGGACACCGGGGAGCTGTTTTTT. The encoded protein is CASSLGLTTRDTGELFF.

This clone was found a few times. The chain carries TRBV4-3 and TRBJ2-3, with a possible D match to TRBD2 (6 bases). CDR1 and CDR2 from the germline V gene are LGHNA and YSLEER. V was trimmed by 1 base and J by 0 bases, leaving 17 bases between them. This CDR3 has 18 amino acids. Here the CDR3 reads CASSQVFNGGYSTDTQYF. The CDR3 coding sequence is TGCGCCAGCAGCCAAGTCTTTAACGGGGGATATAGCACAGATACGCAGTATTTT.

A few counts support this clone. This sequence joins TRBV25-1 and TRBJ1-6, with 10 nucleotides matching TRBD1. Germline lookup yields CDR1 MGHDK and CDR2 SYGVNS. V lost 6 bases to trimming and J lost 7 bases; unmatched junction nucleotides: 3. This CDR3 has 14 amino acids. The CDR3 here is CASRGQGLNSPLHF. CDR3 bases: TGTGCCAGCAGGGGACAGGGGTTGAATTCACCCCTCCACTTT.